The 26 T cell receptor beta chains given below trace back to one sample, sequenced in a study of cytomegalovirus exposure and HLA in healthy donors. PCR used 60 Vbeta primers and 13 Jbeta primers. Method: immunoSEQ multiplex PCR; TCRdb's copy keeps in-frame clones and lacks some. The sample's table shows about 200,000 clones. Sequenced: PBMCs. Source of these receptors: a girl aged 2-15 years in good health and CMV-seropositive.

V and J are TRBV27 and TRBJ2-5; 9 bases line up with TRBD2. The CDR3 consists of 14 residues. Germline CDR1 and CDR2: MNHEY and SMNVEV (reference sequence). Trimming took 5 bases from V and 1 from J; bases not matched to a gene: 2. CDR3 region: CASSRGRAQETQYF. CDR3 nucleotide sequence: TGTGCCAGCAGTCGCGGGAGGGCCCAAGAGACCCAGTACTTC.

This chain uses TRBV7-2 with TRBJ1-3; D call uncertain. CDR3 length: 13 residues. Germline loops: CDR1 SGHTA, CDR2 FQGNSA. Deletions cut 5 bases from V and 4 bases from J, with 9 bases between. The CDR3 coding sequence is TGTGCCAGCAGCCGGGAGAGGGGAAACACCATATATTTT. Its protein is CASSRERGNTIYF.

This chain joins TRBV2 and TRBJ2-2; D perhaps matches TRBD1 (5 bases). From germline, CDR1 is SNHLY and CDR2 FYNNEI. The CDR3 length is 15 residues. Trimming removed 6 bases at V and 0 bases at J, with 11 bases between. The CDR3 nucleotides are TGTGCCAGCAGGGCGGACAACGCGAACACCGGGGAGCTGTTTTTT. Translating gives CASRADNANTGELFF.

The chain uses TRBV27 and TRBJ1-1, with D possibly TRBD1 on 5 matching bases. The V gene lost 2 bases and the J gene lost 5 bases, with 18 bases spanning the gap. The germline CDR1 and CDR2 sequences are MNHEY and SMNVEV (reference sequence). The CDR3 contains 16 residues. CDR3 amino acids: CASSLDALGGVTEAFF. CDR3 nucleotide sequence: TGTGCCAGCAGTTTAGACGCTCTCGGGGGAGTTACTGAAGCTTTCTTT.

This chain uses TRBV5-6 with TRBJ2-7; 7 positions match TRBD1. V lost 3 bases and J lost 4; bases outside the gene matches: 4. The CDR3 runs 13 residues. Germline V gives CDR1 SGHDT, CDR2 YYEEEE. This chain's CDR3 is CASSSGGPYEQYF. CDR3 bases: TGTGCCAGCAGCTCAGGGGGACCATACGAGCAGTACTTC.

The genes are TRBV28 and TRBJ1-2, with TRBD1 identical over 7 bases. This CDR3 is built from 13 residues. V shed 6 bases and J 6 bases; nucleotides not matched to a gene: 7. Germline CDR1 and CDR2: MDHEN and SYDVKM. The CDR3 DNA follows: TGTGCCAGCAGCTTGACAGGGATGAATGGCTACACCTTC. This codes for CASSLTGMNGYTF.

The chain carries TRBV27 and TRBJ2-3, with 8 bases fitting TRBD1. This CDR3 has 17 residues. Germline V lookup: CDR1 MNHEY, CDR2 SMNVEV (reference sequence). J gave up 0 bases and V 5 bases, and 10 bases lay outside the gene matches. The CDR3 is CASSAWTGRTSTDTQYF. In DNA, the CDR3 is TGTGCCAGCAGTGCCTGGACAGGGAGAACTAGCACAGATACGCAGTATTTT.

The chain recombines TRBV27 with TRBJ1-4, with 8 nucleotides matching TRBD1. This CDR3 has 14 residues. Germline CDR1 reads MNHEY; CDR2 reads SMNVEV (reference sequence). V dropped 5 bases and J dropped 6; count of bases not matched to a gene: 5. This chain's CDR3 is CASSPQGADEKLFF. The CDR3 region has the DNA TGTGCCAGCAGTCCCCAGGGGGCGGATGAAAAACTGTTTTTT.

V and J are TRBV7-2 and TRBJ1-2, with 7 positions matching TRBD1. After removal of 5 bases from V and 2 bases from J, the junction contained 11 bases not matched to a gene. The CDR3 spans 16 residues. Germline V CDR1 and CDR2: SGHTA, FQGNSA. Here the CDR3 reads CASSPFRDRQNYGYTF. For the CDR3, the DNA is TGTGCCAGCAGCCCGTTCCGGGACAGACAAAACTATGGCTACACCTTC.

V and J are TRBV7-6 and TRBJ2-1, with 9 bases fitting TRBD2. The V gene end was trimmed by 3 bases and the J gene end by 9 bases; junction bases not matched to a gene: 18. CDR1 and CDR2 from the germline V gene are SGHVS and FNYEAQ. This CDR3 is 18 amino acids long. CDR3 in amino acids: CASSLFPWAGGPGGEQFF. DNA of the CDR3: TGTGCCAGCAGCTTGTTCCCCTGGGCGGGAGGGCCGGGCGGTGAGCAGTTCTTC.

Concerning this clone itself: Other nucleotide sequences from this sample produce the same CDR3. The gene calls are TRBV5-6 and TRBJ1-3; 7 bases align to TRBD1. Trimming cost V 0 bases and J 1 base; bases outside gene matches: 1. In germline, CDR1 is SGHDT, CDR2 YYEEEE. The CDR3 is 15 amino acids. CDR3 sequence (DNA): TGTGCCAGCAGCTTGGACAGGGGTTCTGGAAACACCATATATTTT. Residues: CASSLDRGSGNTIYF.

The CDR3 bases are TGCGCCAGCAGCCGGGGGACCGAGCGGAGGTACTCTGGGGCCAACGTCCTGACTTTC. Its translation is CASSRGTERRYSGANVLTF. V and J are TRBV5-1 and TRBJ2-6; weak D call: TRBD2 (6 bases). V lost 4 bases and J lost 0, with 20 bases in between. The CDR3 covers 19 residues. The germline CDR1 and CDR2 sequences are SGHRS and YFSETQ.

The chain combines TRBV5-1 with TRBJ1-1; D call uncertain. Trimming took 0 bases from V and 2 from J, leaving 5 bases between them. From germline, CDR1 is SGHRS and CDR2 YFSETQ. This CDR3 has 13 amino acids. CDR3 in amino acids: CASSLGPNTEAFF. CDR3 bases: TGCGCCAGCAGCTTGGGGCCCAACACTGAAGCTTTCTTT. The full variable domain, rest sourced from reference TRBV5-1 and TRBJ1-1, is KAGVTQTPRYLIKTRGQQVTLSCSPISGHRSVSWYQQTPGQGLQFLFEYFSETQRNKGNFPGRFSGRQFSNSRSEMNVSTLELGDSALYLCASSLGPNTEAFFGQGTRLTVV.

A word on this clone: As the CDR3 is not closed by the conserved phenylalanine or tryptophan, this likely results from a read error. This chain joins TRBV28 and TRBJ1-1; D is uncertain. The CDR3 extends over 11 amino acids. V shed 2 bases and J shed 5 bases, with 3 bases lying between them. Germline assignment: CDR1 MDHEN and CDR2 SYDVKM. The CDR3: CASSLGTEAFL. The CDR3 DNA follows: TGTGCCAGCAGTTTAGGGACTGAAGCTTTCCTT.

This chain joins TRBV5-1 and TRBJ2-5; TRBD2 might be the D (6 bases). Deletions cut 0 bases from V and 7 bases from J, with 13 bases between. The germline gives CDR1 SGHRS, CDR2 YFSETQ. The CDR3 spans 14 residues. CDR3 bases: TGCGCCAGCAGCTTGGACAGAGCGGAGGGGACCCAGTACTTC. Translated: CASSLDRAEGTQYF. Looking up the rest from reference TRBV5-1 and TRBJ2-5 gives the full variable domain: KAGVTQTPRYLIKTRGQQVTLSCSPISGHRSVSWYQQTPGQGLQFLFEYFSETQRNKGNFPGRFSGRQFSNSRSEMNVSTLELGDSALYLCASSLDRAEGTQYFGPGTRLLVL.

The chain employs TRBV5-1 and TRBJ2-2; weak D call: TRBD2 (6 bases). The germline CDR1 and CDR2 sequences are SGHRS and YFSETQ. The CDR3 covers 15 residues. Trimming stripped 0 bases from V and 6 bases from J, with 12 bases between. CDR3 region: CASSLADPSAGELFF. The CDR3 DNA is TGCGCCAGCAGCTTGGCGGATCCTAGCGCCGGGGAGCTGTTTTTT. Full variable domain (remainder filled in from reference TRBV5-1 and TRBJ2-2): KAGVTQTPRYLIKTRGQQVTLSCSPISGHRSVSWYQQTPGQGLQFLFEYFSETQRNKGNFPGRFSGRQFSNSRSEMNVSTLELGDSALYLCASSLADPSAGELFFGEGSRLTVL.

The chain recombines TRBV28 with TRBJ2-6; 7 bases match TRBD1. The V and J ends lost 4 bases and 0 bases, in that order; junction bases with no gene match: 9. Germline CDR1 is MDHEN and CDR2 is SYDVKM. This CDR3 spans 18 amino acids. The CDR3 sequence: CASSWGRQGDSGANVLTF. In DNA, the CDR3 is TGTGCCAGCAGTTGGGGAAGACAGGGCGACTCTGGGGCCAACGTCCTGACTTTC.

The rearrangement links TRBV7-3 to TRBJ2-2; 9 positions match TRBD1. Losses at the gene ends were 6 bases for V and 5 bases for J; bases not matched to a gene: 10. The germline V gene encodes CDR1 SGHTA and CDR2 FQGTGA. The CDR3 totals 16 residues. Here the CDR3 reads CASRRTGTGSTGELFF. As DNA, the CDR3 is TGTGCCAGCAGACGGACCGGGACAGGGTCGACCGGGGAGCTGTTTTTT. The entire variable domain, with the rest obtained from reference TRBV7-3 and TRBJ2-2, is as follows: GAGVSQTPSNKVTEKGKYVELRCDPISGHTALYWYRQSLGQGPEFLIYFQGTGAADDSGLPNDRFFAVRPEGSVSTLKIQRTERGDSAVYLCASRRTGTGSTGELFFGEGSRLTVL.

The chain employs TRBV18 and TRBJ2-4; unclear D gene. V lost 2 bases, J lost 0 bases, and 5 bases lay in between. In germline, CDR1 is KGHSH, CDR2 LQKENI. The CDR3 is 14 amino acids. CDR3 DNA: TGTGCCAGCTCACCAGAGCTAGCCAAAAACATTCAGTACTTC. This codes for CASSPELAKNIQYF.

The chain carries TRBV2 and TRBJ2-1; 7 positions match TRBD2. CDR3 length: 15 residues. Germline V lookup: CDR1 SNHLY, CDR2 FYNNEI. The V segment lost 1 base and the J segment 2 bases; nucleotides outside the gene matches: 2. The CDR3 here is CASSEGGSPYNEQFF. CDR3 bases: TGTGCCAGCAGTGAAGGCGGGAGCCCCTACAATGAGCAGTTCTTC.

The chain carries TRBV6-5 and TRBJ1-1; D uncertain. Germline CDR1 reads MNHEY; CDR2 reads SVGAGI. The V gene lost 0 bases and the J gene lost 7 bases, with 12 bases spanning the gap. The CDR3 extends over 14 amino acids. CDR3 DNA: TGTGCCAGCAGTTACTCGGCAGGCACCAGTGAAGCTTTCTTT. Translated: CASSYSAGTSEAFF.

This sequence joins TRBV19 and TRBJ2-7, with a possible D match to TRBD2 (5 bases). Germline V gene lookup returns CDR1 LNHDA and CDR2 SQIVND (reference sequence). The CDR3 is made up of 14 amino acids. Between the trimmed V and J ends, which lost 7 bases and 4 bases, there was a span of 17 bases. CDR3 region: CASKEAGTRYEQYF. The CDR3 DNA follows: TGTGCCAGTAAAGAGGCGGGTACTAGGTACGAGCAGTACTTC.

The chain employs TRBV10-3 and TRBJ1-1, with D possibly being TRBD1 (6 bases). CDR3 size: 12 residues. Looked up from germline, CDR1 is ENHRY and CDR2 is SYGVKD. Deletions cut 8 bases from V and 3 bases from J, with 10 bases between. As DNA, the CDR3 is TGTGCCATCGGGGCAGGGGACACTGAAGCTTTCTTT. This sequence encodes CAIGAGDTEAFF.

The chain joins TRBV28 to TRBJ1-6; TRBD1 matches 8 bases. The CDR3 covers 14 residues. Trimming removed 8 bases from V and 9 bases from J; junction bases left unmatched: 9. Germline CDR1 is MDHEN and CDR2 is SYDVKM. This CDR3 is CASRPDRGSSPLHF. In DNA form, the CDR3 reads TGTGCCAGCCGCCCAGACAGGGGAAGTTCACCCCTCCACTTT.

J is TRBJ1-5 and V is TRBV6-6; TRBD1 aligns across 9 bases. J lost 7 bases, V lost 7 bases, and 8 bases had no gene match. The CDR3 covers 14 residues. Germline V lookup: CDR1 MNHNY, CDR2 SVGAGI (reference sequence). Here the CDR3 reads CASTGTGPGQPQHF. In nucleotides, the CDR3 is TGTGCCAGCACTGGGACAGGGCCAGGACAGCCCCAGCATTTT.

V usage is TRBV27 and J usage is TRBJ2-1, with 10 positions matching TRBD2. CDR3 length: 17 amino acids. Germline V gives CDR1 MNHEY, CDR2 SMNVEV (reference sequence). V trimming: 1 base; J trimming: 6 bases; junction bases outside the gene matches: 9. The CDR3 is CASSLWGGTSEFNEQFF. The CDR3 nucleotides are TGTGCCAGCAGTTTATGGGGGGGGACTAGCGAATTCAATGAGCAGTTCTTC.